Below, one T cell receptor beta chain is given with its context. The antigen remains unidentified. These data are taken from a study of cytomegalovirus exposure and HLA in healthy donors. Overall study findings and caveats: CMV antigen specificity of a few CMV-associated chains was confirmed in vitro.

CDR1 is SEHNR and CDR2 is FQNEAQ in the germline V gene (reference sequence). This CDR3 is 13 amino acids long. Trimming took 10 bases from V and 1 from J, leaving 13 bases between them. Both 60 Vbeta primers and 13 Jbeta primers went into the PCR. Clones were read by immunoSEQ multiplex PCR, and TCRdb kept only the in-frame ones, dropping some. This table holds about 120,000 clones, about 75% found once. This receptor was identified in a middle-aged woman in good health and CMV-seropositive. The sample consisted of PBMCs. This sequence joins TRBV7-9 and TRBJ1-1; D may be TRBD1 (6 bases). The CDR3 DNA reads as TGTGCCACCGTGCCGACAGGGAACACTGAAGCTTTCTTT. Translating gives CATVPTGNTEAFF.